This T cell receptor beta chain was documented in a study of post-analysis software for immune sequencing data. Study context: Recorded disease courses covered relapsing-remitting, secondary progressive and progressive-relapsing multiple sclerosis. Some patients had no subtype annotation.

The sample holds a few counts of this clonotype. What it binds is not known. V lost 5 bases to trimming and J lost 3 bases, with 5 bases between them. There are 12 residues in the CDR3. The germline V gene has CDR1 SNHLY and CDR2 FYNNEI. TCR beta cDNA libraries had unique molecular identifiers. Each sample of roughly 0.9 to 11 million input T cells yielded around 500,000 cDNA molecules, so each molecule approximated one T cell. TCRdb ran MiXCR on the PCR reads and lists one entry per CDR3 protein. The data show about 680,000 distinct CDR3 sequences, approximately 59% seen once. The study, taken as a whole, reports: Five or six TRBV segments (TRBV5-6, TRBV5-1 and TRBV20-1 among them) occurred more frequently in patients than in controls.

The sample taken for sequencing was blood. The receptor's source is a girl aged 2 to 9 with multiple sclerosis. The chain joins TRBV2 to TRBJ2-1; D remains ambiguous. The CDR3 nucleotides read TGTGCCAGCAGTCAGATCTACAATGAGCAGTTCTTC. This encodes CASSQIYNEQFF. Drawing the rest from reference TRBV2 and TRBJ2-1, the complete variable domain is EPEVTQTPSHQVTQMGQEVILRCVPISNHLYFYWYRQILGQKVEFLVSFYNNEISEKSEIFDDQFSVERPDGSNFTLKIRSTKLEDSAMYFCASSQIYNEQFFGPGTRLTVL.